One and the same sample provided the 26 T cell receptor beta chains below, sequenced in a study of cytomegalovirus exposure and HLA in healthy donors. Assay used: immunoSEQ multiplex PCR; TCRdb lists only in-frame clones, some missing. The data contain about 130,000 clones, approximately 89% of them singletons. Specimen: PBMCs. Receptor source: a woman aged 18-35 years in good health and CMV-seronegative.

The chain links TRBV29-1 to TRBJ1-4; maybe TRBD1 (5 bases). CDR3 length: 12 residues. V gave up 3 bases and J gave up 4 bases, with 6 bases separating them. Germline values: CDR1 SQVTM, CDR2 ANQGSEA. The CDR3: CSVEGGNEKLFF. In nucleotides, the CDR3 is TGCAGCGTTGAGGGGGGTAATGAAAAACTGTTTTTT.

V gene TRBV18 combines with J gene TRBJ1-1; 12 nucleotides line up with TRBD1. The germline gives CDR1 KGHSH, CDR2 LQKENI. The ends lost 6 bases at V and 4 bases at J; junction bases unmatched: 9. This CDR3 region has 16 residues. CDR3 DNA: TGTGCCAGCTCCTCCTCCGGGACAGGGGGCGTCACTGAAGCTTTCTTT. Its translation is CASSSSGTGGVTEAFF.

V and J are TRBV6-5 and TRBJ2-1; 7 bases match TRBD2. CDR3 length equals 12 residues. Germline CDR1 MNHEY, CDR2 SVGAGI. Trimming cost V 5 bases and J 10 bases; bases outside gene matches: 5. CDR3 in amino acids: CASSRTGGEQFF. The CDR3, as DNA: TGTGCCAGCAGTCGAACCGGGGGGGAGCAGTTCTTC.

This clone appeared once. The V and J genes are TRBV30 and TRBJ1-4; TRBD1 aligns across 7 bases. From germline, CDR1 is GTSNPN and CDR2 SVGIG (reference sequence). The CDR3 extends over 15 amino acids. After removal of 6 bases from V and 6 bases from J, the junction contained 13 bases not matched to a gene. CDR3 nucleotide sequence: TGTGCCTGCGGTTCCCGGGGACAGAAAGATGAAAAACTGTTTTTT. Translating gives CACGSRGQKDEKLFF.

The chain is built from TRBV18 and TRBJ1-5, with D perhaps matching TRBD1 (6 bases). Between the trimmed V and J ends, which lost 1 base and 3 bases, there was a span of 7 bases. The CDR3 covers 14 residues. In germline, CDR1 is KGHSH, CDR2 LQKENI. CDR3 protein: CASSPRQDNQPQHF. The CDR3 nucleotides read TGTGCCAGCTCACCACGACAGGACAATCAGCCCCAGCATTTT.

The V call is TRBV27, the J call TRBJ2-7; 8 bases match TRBD2. V shed 0 bases, J shed 5 bases, and the junction held 12 bases outside the gene matches. Germline values: CDR1 MNHEY, CDR2 SMNVEV (reference sequence). This CDR3 spans 17 amino acids. CDR3 nucleotides: TGTGCCAGCAGTTTATCGCGGGGGGTAAGGGTTATGAACGAGCAGTACTTC. Amino acid sequence: CASSLSRGVRVMNEQYF.

The chain has TRBV30 and TRBJ1-1, with TRBD1 identical over 8 bases. This CDR3 spans 13 amino acids. Germline V gene lookup returns CDR1 GTSNPN and CDR2 SVGIG (reference sequence). V shed 4 bases and J 4 bases; nucleotides not matched to a gene: 5. Here the CDR3 DNA reads TGTGCCTGGACCTTAACAGGGGGCACTGAAGCTTTCTTT. As protein: CAWTLTGGTEAFF.

The V gene is TRBV4-3, the J gene TRBJ2-1, with TRBD2 matching 11 bases. This CDR3 is built from 16 residues. Trimming at V came to 5 bases and at J to 6 bases, leaving 9 bases not matched to a gene. Germline V CDR1 and CDR2: LGHNA, YSLEER. CDR3 amino acids: CASSALLAGEANEQFF. The CDR3 bases are TGCGCCAGCAGCGCCCTACTAGCGGGAGAGGCCAATGAGCAGTTCTTC.

The chain is built from TRBV2 and TRBJ2-5, with 8 bases fitting TRBD1. The CDR3 contains 15 residues. Germline CDR1 reads SNHLY; CDR2 reads FYNNEI. The ends lost 5 bases at V and 5 bases at J; junction bases unmatched: 10. CDR3 sequence reads: CASSRQGAEWETQYF. CDR3 nucleotides: TGTGCCAGCAGTAGGCAGGGGGCGGAATGGGAGACCCAGTACTTC.

CDR3 coding DNA: TGTGCCAGCTCTCTTCAGGGGGTAGTAGATGGTAATCAGCCCCAGCATTTT. Its translation is CASSLQGVVDGNQPQHF. The chain uses TRBV18 and TRBJ1-5; 7 bases map to TRBD1. With 6 bases clipped from V and 4 bases from J, the junction kept 15 bases outside the gene matches. The CDR3 contains 17 residues. Germline CDR1 reads KGHSH; CDR2 reads LQKENI.

V usage is TRBV28 and J usage is TRBJ2-7, with TRBD1 identical over 9 bases. V lost 6 bases, J lost 7 bases, and 13 bases stayed unmatched. Per the germline V gene, CDR1 is MDHEN and CDR2 is SYDVKM. The CDR3 totals 15 residues. The CDR3 bases are TGTGCCAGCAGCCCTCACGGACAGGGGAGGGGAGAGCAGTACGTC. Translation: CASSPHGQGRGEQYV.

J is TRBJ1-1 and V is TRBV4-3; 9 positions match TRBD1. Germline loops: CDR1 LGHNA, CDR2 YSLEER. J gave up 1 base and V 4 bases, and 16 bases lay outside the gene matches. This CDR3 region has 19 residues. Written as DNA, the CDR3 is TGCGCCAGCAGCCTAATATTCGTCCCGGGACAGGGAAGGAACACTGAAGCTTTCTTT. Translating it yields CASSLIFVPGQGRNTEAFF.

CDR3 sequence reads: CASSPGTGQPYEQYF. CDR3 DNA: TGTGCCAGCTCACCTGGTACGGGACAGCCCTACGAGCAGTACTTC. The genes are TRBV18 and TRBJ2-7, with 7 nucleotides matching TRBD1. Losses at the gene ends were 3 bases for V and 2 bases for J; bases not matched to a gene: 7. This CDR3 comprises 15 residues. Germline loops: CDR1 KGHSH, CDR2 LQKENI.

The V gene is TRBV19, the J gene TRBJ1-1; the D gene is possibly TRBD1 (5 bases). This CDR3 region has 16 residues. Between the trimmed V and J ends, which lost 6 bases and 1 base, there was a span of 18 bases. The germline V gene encodes CDR1 LNHDA and CDR2 SQIVND (reference sequence). CDR3 amino acids: CASSILDHGGNTEAFF. Here the CDR3 DNA reads TGTGCCAGTAGCATCTTAGATCACGGGGGGAACACTGAAGCTTTCTTT.

The chain employs TRBV29-1 and TRBJ1-1; no firm D call. Germline V lookup: CDR1 SQVTM, CDR2 ANQGSEA. The V end was cut by 6 bases, the J end by 3 bases, with 14 bases between. This CDR3 region has 13 residues. Here the CDR3 DNA reads TGCAGCGTCGGGTATCGGGGAGACACTGAAGCTTTCTTT. Protein sequence: CSVGYRGDTEAFF.

This clone was counted a single time. V usage is TRBV29-1 and J usage is TRBJ1-5; D is perhaps TRBD1 (5 bases). The CDR3 runs 13 residues. V lost 3 bases, J lost 7 bases, and 13 bases lay in between. Germline CDR1 SQVTM, CDR2 ANQGSEA. The DNA for the CDR3 is TGCAGCGTTGAGGAAGGGGTGGGACAGCCCCAGCATTTT. Protein: CSVEEGVGQPQHF.

The V and J genes are TRBV28 and TRBJ1-2; D remains unclear. V shed 3 bases and J shed 8 bases, with 13 bases lying between them. Per germline, CDR1 MDHEN and CDR2 SYDVKM. The CDR3 is 13 residues long. The CDR3 nucleotides are TGTGCCAGCAGTTTGGAAGGAGGGAGCGGCTACACCTTC. This gives the protein CASSLEGGSGYTF.

This clone was recorded once. V usage is TRBV28 and J usage is TRBJ1-6; no clear D gene. Germline V gene lookup returns CDR1 MDHEN and CDR2 SYDVKM. CDR3 length equals 14 residues. Trimming left V 8 bases short and J 1 base short, with 9 bases between. CDR3 sequence: CASWEESYNSPLHF. CDR3 nucleotide sequence: TGTGCCAGCTGGGAGGAATCCTATAATTCACCCCTCCACTTT. Full variable domain (outside the CDR3, taken from reference TRBV28 and TRBJ1-6): DVKVTQSSRYLVKRTGEKVFLECVQDMDHENMFWYRQDPGLGLRLIYFSYDVKMKEKGDIPEGYSVSREKKERFSLILESASTNQTSMYLCASWEESYNSPLHFGNGTRLTVT.

The chain links TRBV28 to TRBJ2-7; 8 bases align to TRBD2. The trim removed 6 bases at V and 2 bases at J, leaving 9 bases unmatched. CDR3 size: 15 residues. From germline, CDR1 is MDHEN and CDR2 SYDVKM. In nucleotides, the CDR3 is TGTGCCAGCAGCCCCGGCGGGACTAGTACCTACGAGCAGTACTTC. Protein: CASSPGGTSTYEQYF. The variable domain in full, with the rest retrieved from reference TRBV28 and TRBJ2-7, is DVKVTQSSRYLVKRTGEKVFLECVQDMDHENMFWYRQDPGLGLRLIYFSYDVKMKEKGDIPEGYSVSREKKERFSLILESASTNQTSMYLCASSPGGTSTYEQYFGPGTRLTVT.

V is TRBV2 and J is TRBJ1-2; D might be TRBD1 (5 bases). Trimming removed 7 bases at V and 10 bases at J, with 25 bases between. Germline V lookup: CDR1 SNHLY, CDR2 FYNNEI. The CDR3 length is 15 residues. The CDR3 sequence: CASNRRVTTLTSYTF. The CDR3 DNA is TGTGCCAGCAATCGCAGGGTAACCACTCTCACCTCCTACACCTTC.

This clone was detected only once. The chain carries TRBV5-1 and TRBJ2-3; TRBD1 might be the D (7 bases). Trimming took off 4 bases at V and 0 bases at J, with 12 bases between the two ends. Germline V CDR1 and CDR2: SGHRS, YFSETQ. This CDR3 comprises 15 residues. The CDR3 reads CASSAGQPSTDTQYF. The CDR3 nucleotides read TGCGCCAGCAGCGCGGGACAGCCTAGCACAGATACGCAGTATTTT. Variable domain in full (rest from reference TRBV5-1 and TRBJ2-3): KAGVTQTPRYLIKTRGQQVTLSCSPISGHRSVSWYQQTPGQGLQFLFEYFSETQRNKGNFPGRFSGRQFSNSRSEMNVSTLELGDSALYLCASSAGQPSTDTQYFGPGTRLTVL.

The J gene is TRBJ2-7, the V gene TRBV6-1; TRBD1 matches 9 bases. Germline V gene data show CDR1 as MNHNS and CDR2 as SASEGT. The V segment lost 5 bases and the J segment 2 bases; nucleotides outside the gene matches: 4. CDR3 length equals 14 residues. Here the CDR3 DNA reads TGTGCCAGCAGTAGGACAGGGGACCCCTACGAGCAGTACGTC. This codes for CASSRTGDPYEQYV.

CDR3 bases: TGCGCCAGCAGCCAAGACAGGGGACGCGAGACCCAGTACTTC. Its translation: CASSQDRGRETQYF. This rearrangement joins TRBV4-1 to TRBJ2-5; weak D call: TRBD1 (6 bases). The V gene lost 0 bases and the J gene lost 5 bases, with 10 bases spanning the gap. The germline CDR1 and CDR2 sequences are MGHRA and YSYEKL. The CDR3 consists of 14 residues.

This chain connects TRBV28 to TRBJ1-2, with 7 positions matching TRBD1. CDR3 size: 15 residues. V lost 2 bases to trimming and J lost 2 bases; unmatched junction nucleotides: 5. The germline gives CDR1 MDHEN, CDR2 SYDVKM. The CDR3 loop is CASSLRAGGNYGYTF. In nucleotides, the CDR3 is TGTGCCAGCAGTTTAAGGGCAGGGGGAAACTATGGCTACACCTTC.

The chain links TRBV28 to TRBJ1-6; maybe TRBD1 (6 bases). This CDR3 is built from 14 residues. V lost 3 bases to trimming and J lost 11 bases, with 14 bases between them. Germline V gene data show CDR1 as MDHEN and CDR2 as SYDVKM. This CDR3 reads CASSFQGQGTPLHF. The CDR3 bases are TGTGCCAGCAGTTTTCAGGGGCAGGGGACACCCCTCCACTTT.

This rearrangement joins TRBV19 to TRBJ1-3, with D possibly TRBD1 on 6 matching bases. V was cut by 6 bases and J by 0 bases, with 12 bases left in between. The CDR3 sequence is 15 residues long. CDR1 and CDR2 (germline): LNHDA, SQIVND (reference sequence). The CDR3 here is CASSLGALSGNTIYF. The CDR3 region has the DNA TGTGCCAGTAGCCTGGGGGCGCTCTCTGGAAACACCATATATTTT. Filled out from reference TRBV19 and TRBJ1-3, the complete variable domain reads DGGITQSPKYLFRKEGQNVTLSCEQNLNHDAMYWYRQDPGQGLRLIYYSQIVNDFQKGDIAEGYSVSREKKESFPLTVTSAQKNPTAFYLCASSLGALSGNTIYFGEGSWLTVV.